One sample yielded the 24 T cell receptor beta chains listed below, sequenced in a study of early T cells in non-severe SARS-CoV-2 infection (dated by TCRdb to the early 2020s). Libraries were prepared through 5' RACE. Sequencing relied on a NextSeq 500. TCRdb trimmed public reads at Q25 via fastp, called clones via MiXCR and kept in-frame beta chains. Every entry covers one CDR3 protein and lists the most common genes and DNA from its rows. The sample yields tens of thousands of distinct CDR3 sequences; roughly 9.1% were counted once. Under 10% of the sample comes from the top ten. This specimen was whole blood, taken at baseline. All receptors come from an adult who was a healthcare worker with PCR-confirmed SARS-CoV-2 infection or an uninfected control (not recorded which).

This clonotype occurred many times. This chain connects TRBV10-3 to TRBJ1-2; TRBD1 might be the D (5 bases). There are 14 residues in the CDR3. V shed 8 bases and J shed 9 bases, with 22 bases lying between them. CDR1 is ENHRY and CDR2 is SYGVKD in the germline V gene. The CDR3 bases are TGTGCCATCTGGGACGAGGGGAATCTTGATCGCTACACCTTC. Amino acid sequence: CAIWDEGNLDRYTF.

The CDR3 bases are TGCAGTGCTAGCGTGGACACGGAACTTTACGAGCAGTACTTC. Protein sequence: CSASVDTELYEQYF. The chain is built from TRBV20-1 and TRBJ2-7; D is possibly TRBD1 (5 bases). Trimming pared 3 bases from V and 4 bases from J, leaving 16 bases between. The CDR3 loop spans 14 amino acids. Per the germline V gene, CDR1 is DFQATT and CDR2 is SNEGSKA (reference sequence).

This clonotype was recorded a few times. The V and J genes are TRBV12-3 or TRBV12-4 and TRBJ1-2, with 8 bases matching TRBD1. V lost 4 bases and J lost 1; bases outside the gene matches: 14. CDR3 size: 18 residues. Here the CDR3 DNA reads TGTGCCAGCAGTTCTACTCCCGGGACAGGCCGCATTAACTATGGCTACACCTTC. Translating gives CASSSTPGTGRINYGYTF.

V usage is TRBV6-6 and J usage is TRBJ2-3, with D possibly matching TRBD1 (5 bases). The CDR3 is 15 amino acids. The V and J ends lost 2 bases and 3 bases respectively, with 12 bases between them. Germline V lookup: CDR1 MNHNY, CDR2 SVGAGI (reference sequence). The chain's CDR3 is CASSYGWGATDTQYF. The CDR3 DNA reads TGTGCCAGCAGTTACGGGTGGGGCGCGACAGATACGCAGTATTTT.

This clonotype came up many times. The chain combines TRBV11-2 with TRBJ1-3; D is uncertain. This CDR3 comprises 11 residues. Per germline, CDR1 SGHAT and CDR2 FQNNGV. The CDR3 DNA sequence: TGTGCGAGCGGGACTGGAAACACCATATATTTT. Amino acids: CASGTGNTIYF.

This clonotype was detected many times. The CDR3 sequence: CASSPYMGQETQYF. DNA for the CDR3: TGTGCCAGCAGCCCCTACATGGGCCAAGAGACCCAGTACTTC. This chain links TRBV5-5 with TRBJ2-5; D is uncertain. Deletions cut 4 bases from V and 1 base from J, with 11 bases between. The CDR3 totals 14 residues. CDR1 and CDR2 (germline): SGHKS, YYEKEE (reference sequence). Using reference TRBV5-5 and TRBJ2-5 for the parts outside the CDR3, the full variable domain is DAGVTQSPTHLIKTRGQQVTLRCSPISGHKSVSWYQQVLGQGPQFIFQYYEKEERGRGNFPDRFSARQFPNYSSELNVNALLLGDSALYLCASSPYMGQETQYFGPGTRLLVL.

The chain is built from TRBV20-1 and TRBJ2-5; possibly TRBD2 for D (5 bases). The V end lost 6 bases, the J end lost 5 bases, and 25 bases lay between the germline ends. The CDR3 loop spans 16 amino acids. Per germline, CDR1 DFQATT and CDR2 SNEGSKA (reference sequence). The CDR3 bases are TGCAGTGCGTCTGAGGGAACTACCCCGGGATTCGAGACCCAGTACTTC. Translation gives CSASEGTTPGFETQYF.

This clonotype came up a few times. The CDR3 sequence is CASSSGEGLAKNIQYF. The CDR3 nucleotides are TGTGCCAGCAGCTCAGGGGAGGGGCTAGCCAAAAACATTCAGTACTTC. V and J are TRBV11-2 and TRBJ2-4; D might be TRBD2 (7 bases). Germline CDR1 reads SGHAT; CDR2 reads FQNNGV. V lost 4 bases and J 0 bases, leaving 13 bases between the germline ends. The CDR3 consists of 16 residues. Combining the CDR3 with reference TRBV11-2 and TRBJ2-4 gives the whole variable domain EAGVAQSPRYKIIEKRQSVAFWCNPISGHATLYWYQQILGQGPKLLIQFQNNGVVDDSQLPKDRFSAERLKGVDSTLKIQPAKLEDSAVYLCASSSGEGLAKNIQYFGAGTRLSVL.

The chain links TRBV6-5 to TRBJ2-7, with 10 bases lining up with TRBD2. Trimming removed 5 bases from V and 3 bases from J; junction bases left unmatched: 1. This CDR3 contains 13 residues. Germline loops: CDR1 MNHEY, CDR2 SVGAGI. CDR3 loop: CASSRTSGYEQYF. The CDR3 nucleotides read TGTGCCAGCAGTCGGACTAGCGGCTACGAGCAGTACTTC.

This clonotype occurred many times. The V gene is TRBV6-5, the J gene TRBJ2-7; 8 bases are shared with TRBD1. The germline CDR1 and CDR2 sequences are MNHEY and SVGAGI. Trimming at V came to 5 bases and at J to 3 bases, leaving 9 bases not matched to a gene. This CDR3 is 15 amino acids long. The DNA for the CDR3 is TGTGCCAGCAGTCCCCTCGGGACAGGCGACTACGAGCAGTACTTC. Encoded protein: CASSPLGTGDYEQYF.

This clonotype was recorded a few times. DNA for the CDR3: TGTGCCAGCTCGTCCTGTGGGGCAGGGAGGTGCGAGCAGTACTTC. It specifies CASSSCGAGRCEQYF. The chain links TRBV18 to TRBJ2-7, with TRBD2 as a possible D gene (6 bases). The germline V gene has CDR1 KGHSH and CDR2 LQKENI. This CDR3 has 15 amino acids. The germline V and J ends were trimmed by 6 bases and 6 bases, with 21 bases remaining between them.

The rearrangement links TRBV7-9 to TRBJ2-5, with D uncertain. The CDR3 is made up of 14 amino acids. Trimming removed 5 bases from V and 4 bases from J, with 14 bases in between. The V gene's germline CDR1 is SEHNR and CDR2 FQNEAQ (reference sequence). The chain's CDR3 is CASSGSFWGETQYF. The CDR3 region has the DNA TGTGCCAGCAGCGGGTCCTTTTGGGGAGAGACCCAGTACTTC.

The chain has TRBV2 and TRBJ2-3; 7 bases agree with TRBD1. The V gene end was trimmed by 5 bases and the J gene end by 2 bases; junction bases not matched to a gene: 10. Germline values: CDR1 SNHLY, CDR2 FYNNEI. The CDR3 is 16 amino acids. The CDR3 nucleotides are TGTGCCAGCAGTCCCACGACAGGGATGGTCACAGATACGCAGTATTTT. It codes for CASSPTTGMVTDTQYF.

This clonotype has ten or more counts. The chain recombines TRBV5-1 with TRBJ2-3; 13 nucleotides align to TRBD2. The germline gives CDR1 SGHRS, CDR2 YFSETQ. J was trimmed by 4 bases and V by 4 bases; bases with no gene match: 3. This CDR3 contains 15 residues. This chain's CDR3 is CASSGTSGKADTQYF. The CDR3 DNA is TGCGCCAGCAGCGGGACTAGCGGGAAAGCAGATACGCAGTATTTT.

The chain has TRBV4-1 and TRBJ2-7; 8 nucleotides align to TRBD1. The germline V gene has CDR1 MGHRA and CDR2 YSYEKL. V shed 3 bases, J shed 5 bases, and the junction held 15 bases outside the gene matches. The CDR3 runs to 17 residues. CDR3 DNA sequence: TGCGCCAGCAGCCACTTGGGGAGACAGGGGACTGGGGACGAGCAGTACTTC. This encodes CASSHLGRQGTGDEQYF.

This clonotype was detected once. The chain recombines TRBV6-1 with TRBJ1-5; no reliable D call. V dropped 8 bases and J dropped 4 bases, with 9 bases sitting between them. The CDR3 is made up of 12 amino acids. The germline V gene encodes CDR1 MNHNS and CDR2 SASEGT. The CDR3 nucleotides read TGTGCCAGCGGAGACGCGAATCAGCCCCAGCATTTT. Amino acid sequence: CASGDANQPQHF.

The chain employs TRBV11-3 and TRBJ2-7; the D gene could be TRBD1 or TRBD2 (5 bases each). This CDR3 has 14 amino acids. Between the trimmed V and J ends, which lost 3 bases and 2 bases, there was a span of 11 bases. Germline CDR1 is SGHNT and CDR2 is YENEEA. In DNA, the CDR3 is TGTGCCAGCAGCTTCGCCAGGGAGCCCTACGAGCAGTACTTC. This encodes CASSFAREPYEQYF. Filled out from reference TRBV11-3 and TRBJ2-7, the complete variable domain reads EAGVVQSPRYKIIEKKQPVAFWCNPISGHNTLYWYLQNLGQGPELLIRYENEEAVDDSQLPKDRFSAERLKGVDSTLKIQPAELGDSAVYLCASSFAREPYEQYFGPGTRLTVT.

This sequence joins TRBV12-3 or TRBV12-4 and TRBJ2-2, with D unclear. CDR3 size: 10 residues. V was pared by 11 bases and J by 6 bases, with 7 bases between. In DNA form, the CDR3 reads TGTGCCGTCAGGTCCGGGGAGCTGTTTTTT. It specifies CAVRSGELFF.

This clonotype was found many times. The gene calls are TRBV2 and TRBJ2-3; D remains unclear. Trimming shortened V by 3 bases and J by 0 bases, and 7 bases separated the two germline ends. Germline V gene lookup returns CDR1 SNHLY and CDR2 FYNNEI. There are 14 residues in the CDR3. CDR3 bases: TGTGCCAGCAGTGAGGGGATTAGCACAGATACGCAGTATTTT. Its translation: CASSEGISTDTQYF. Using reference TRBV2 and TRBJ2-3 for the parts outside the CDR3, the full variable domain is EPEVTQTPSHQVTQMGQEVILRCVPISNHLYFYWYRQILGQKVEFLVSFYNNEISEKSEIFDDQFSVERPDGSNFTLKIRSTKLEDSAMYFCASSEGISTDTQYFGPGTRLTVL.

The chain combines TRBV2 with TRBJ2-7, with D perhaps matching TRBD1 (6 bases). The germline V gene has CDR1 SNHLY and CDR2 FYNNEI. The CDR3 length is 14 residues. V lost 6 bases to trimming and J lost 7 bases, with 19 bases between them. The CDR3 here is CASRDPGQLGEQYF. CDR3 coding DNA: TGTGCCAGCAGAGATCCGGGACAACTCGGGGAGCAGTACTTC.

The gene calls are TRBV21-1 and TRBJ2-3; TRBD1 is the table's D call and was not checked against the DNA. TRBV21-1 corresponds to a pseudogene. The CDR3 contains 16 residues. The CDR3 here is CASSKVSSGGLYTQYF. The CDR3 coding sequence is TGTGCCAGCAGCAAAGTCTCGAGCGGGGGCTTATATACGCAGTATTTT.

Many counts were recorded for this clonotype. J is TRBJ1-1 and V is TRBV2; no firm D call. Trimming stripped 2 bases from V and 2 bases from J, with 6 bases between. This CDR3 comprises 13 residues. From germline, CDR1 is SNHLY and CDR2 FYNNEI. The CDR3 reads CASSELENTEAFF. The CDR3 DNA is TGTGCCAGCAGTGAATTGGAAAACACTGAAGCTTTCTTT.

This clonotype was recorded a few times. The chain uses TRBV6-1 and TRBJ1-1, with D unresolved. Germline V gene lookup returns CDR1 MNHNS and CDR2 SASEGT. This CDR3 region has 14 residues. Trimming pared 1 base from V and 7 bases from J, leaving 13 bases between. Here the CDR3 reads CASSEGQRYSEAFF. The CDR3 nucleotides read TGTGCCAGCAGTGAAGGGCAGAGATATAGTGAAGCTTTCTTT.

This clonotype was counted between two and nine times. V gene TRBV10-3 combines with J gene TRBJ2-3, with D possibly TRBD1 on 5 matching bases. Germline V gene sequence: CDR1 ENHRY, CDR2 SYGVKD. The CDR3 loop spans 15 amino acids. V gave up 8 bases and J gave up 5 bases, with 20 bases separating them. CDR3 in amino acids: CAIRTREGIGDTQYF. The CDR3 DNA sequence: TGTGCCATCCGCACCAGGGAAGGTATTGGAGATACGCAGTATTTT.